The 6 T cell receptor beta chains in this list originate from one sample, sequenced in a study of CD8 T cells in Susac syndrome. RNA in amounts of roughly 0.5 to 1 ug was reverse transcribed with random hexamers. TCRdb re-called the immunoSEQ multiplex PCR reads through MiXCR, storing one row per CDR3 protein. The sample includes about 290,000 distinct CDR3 sequences, 65% to 90% of them seen just once. Sequencing used CD8+ T cells from PBMCs. These receptor sequences come from a human donor with multiple sclerosis.

V usage is TRBV30 and J usage is TRBJ2-3; a weak D match, TRBD1 (5 bases). Germline V gene data show CDR1 as GTSNPN and CDR2 as SVGIG (reference sequence). The CDR3 runs to 15 residues. V lost 0 bases and J lost 0, with 10 bases in between. The DNA for the CDR3 is TGTGCCTGGAGTGTACGGACAACTAGCACAGATACGCAGTATTTT. It yields the protein CAWSVRTTSTDTQYF.

The chain uses TRBV14 and TRBJ1-1; D possibly corresponds to TRBD1 (5 bases). V was trimmed by 2 bases and J by 4 bases, leaving 17 bases between them. Per the germline V gene, CDR1 is SGHDN and CDR2 is FVKESK. The CDR3 extends over 16 amino acids. The CDR3 DNA follows: TGTGCCAGCAGCCAAAAGGGGAACGCCCAGGTCACTGAAGCTTTCTTT. Its protein product is CASSQKGNAQVTEAFF.

The chain uses TRBV20-1 and TRBJ2-1, with TRBD2 matching over 7 bases. Trimming at V came to 1 base and at J to 4 bases, leaving 10 bases not matched to a gene. CDR3 length: 16 amino acids. Germline V gives CDR1 DFQATT, CDR2 SNEGSKA (reference sequence). The DNA of the CDR3 is TGCAGTGCTAGAGGTGCGGAGCGGGGATGGTACAATGAGCAGTTCTTC. Translating it yields CSARGAERGWYNEQFF.

This clonotype has only a few counts. The V call is TRBV24-1, the J call TRBJ2-7; D unclear. CDR3 length: 13 residues. Germline CDR1 reads KGHDR; CDR2 reads SFDVKD. V was trimmed by 4 bases and J by 3 bases, leaving 9 bases between them. CDR3 residues: CATSDLDGYEQYF. The CDR3 nucleotides are TGTGCCACCAGTGACCTAGACGGCTACGAGCAGTACTTC.

V usage is TRBV7-9 and J usage is TRBJ1-3; D possibly corresponds to TRBD1 (6 bases). Germline V gene sequence: CDR1 SEHNR, CDR2 FQNEAQ (reference sequence). There are 11 residues in the CDR3. The CDR3 bases are TGTGCACAGGACAGCTCAAACACCATATATTTT. Translating it yields CAQDSSNTIYF.

This chain joins TRBV24-1 and TRBJ2-1, with 9 nucleotides matching TRBD2. After removal of 3 bases from V and 5 bases from J, the junction contained 4 bases not matched to a gene. The CDR3 is made up of 15 amino acids. The germline V gene encodes CDR1 KGHDR and CDR2 SFDVKD. CDR3 sequence: CATSDPRTSDNEQFF. In DNA, the CDR3 is TGTGCCACCAGTGATCCCCGGACTAGCGACAATGAGCAGTTCTTC.